The T cell receptor (beta chain) described here comes from a study of cytomegalovirus exposure and HLA in healthy donors. Whole-study context: Earlier results showed 90 million to 130 million unique TCR beta sequences derived from approximately 180 million T cells. Study-level findings and limits: When presence/absence was analysed, sequencing depth was taken to be roughly uniform across donors. A later analysis showed HLA-associated TCR beta chains outstripping equally common others in clonal expansion.

Trimming took 1 base from V and 6 from J, leaving 16 bases between them. CDR1 is SGHVS and CDR2 is FNYEAQ in the germline V gene. CDR3 size: 16 residues. Points on this clone: The antigen is unknown.

PCR involved 60 Vbeta and 13 Jbeta primers. TCRdb's copy holds only in-frame clones and misses some; the assay was immunoSEQ multiplex PCR. The sample lists roughly 98,000 clones; 75% to 80% were seen once. Sequenced: PBMCs. The rearrangement joins TRBV7-6 to TRBJ1-5; perhaps TRBD1 as D (5 bases). This TCR was sampled from a female donor in good health and CMV-seronegative. DNA of the CDR3: TGTGCCAGCAGCTTAGGGGGAGGGCAGGGTCGTCAGCCCCAGCATTTT. Translation gives CASSLGGGQGRQPQHF.